This T cell receptor (beta chain) was captured by sequencing in a study of T-cell memory formation after mild COVID-19. About the study: TCR clusters were largely donor specific.

The CDR3 is 15 residues long. Trimming stripped 3 bases from V and 0 bases from J, with 10 bases between. Overall study findings and caveats: Contracting clones, day 15 to 85, had balanced CD4/CD8, and later expanders favored CD4+.

This clonotype was detected ten times or more. Its target is unknown. 5'RACE primed at constant segments yielded TCR alpha and TCR beta cDNA libraries bearing sample barcodes and UMIs. TCRdb re-called the 5' RACE reads with MiXCR, one entry per CDR3 protein. The table shows roughly 51,000 distinct CDR3 sequences, with roughly 7% occurring only once. This receptor was taken from a man between 18 and 35 years old who had mild COVID-19 (a few samples of this study predate the infection). Cell type and time point are not known. The chain combines TRBV12-3 or TRBV12-4 with TRBJ2-3; perhaps TRBD1 as D (6 bases). The sequenced sample was PBMCs or a T cell subset sorted from them (not recorded which). CDR3 in amino acids: CASSFGRGSTDTQYF. CDR3 nucleotides: TGTGCCAGCAGTTTCGGCAGGGGAAGCACAGATACGCAGTATTTT.